This record covers a single TCR beta chain. This record comes from a study of blood T cell repertoires in COVID-19. The data were produced by immunoSEQ multiplex PCR, yet TCRdb's version contains in-frame clones alone and is incomplete. The sample has under 100,000 clones, 81% seen once; the top ten hold roughly 23%. This CDR3 contains 11 residues. V gave up 1 base and J gave up 8 bases, with 5 bases separating them. Per germline, CDR1 LGHDT and CDR2 YNNKEL (reference sequence). The material sequenced was peripheral blood. The chain is built from TRBV3-1 (or the pseudogene TRBV3-2) and TRBJ1-2; D ambiguous. The source is a man older than 75 with active or convalescent COVID-19. In DNA, the CDR3 is TGTGCCAGCAGCCAAGGACTGGGCTACACCTTC. Translating it yields CASSQGLGYTF.